What follows are 30 T cell receptor beta chains derived from one specimen sequenced in a study of identical twins. TCRdb analysed the 5' RACE reads with MiXCR anew, one entry per CDR3 protein. The table records 400,000 to 550,000 distinct CDR3 sequences, roughly 21% of them present only once. These data also formed part of another study, on T cells expressing NK-cell markers.

Source material: CD4+ T cells sorted from blood. The source is a woman younger than 35 in good health.

This clonotype occurred a few times. The gene calls are TRBV12-3 or TRBV12-4 and TRBJ2-5, with 10 bases aligning to TRBD2. This CDR3 spans 15 amino acids. J was trimmed by 6 bases and V by 5 bases; bases with no gene match: 9. The CDR3 spells CASSSSGGRIKTQYF. CDR3 sequence (DNA): TGTGCCAGCAGTAGTAGCGGGGGGAGGATAAAGACCCAGTACTTC.

In its sample, this clonotype was seen a few times. The J gene is TRBJ2-7, the V gene TRBV4-3; 7 nucleotides align to TRBD1. With V trimmed by 4 bases and J by 2 bases, 11 bases remained unmatched. The CDR3 runs 16 residues. Germline V CDR1 and CDR2: LGHNA, YSLEER. This chain's CDR3 is CASSRSRTGGTYEQYF. CDR3 DNA: TGCGCCAGCAGCCGATCCCGGACAGGAGGAACCTACGAGCAGTACTTC.

This clonotype has more than one count but fewer than ten. The rearrangement uses TRBV5-4 and TRBJ2-2, with a tentative D call TRBD2 (6 bases). Germline-derived CDR1 and CDR2 are SGHNT and YYREEE (reference sequence). The V end lost 4 bases, the J end lost 2 bases, and 15 bases lay between the germline ends. The CDR3 is 16 amino acids. CDR3 loop: CASSPETRINTGELFF. CDR3 coding DNA: TGTGCCAGCAGCCCCGAGACTAGGATTAACACCGGGGAGCTGTTTTTT.

This clonotype was picked up a small number of times. The rearrangement links TRBV21-1 to TRBJ2-3; TRBD2 was called by the table and not checked on the DNA. TRBV21-1 is a pseudogene segment. CDR3 size: 17 residues. CDR3 residues: CASSKALLAGCLDTQYF. In nucleotides, the CDR3 is TGTGCCAGCAGCAAAGCATTACTAGCGGGATGTTTGGATACGCAGTATTTT.

The V call is TRBV4-3, the J call TRBJ1-1; 7 positions agree with TRBD1. Germline trimming cut 5 bases from V and 5 bases from J; bases unmatched to any gene: 14. Per germline, CDR1 LGHNA and CDR2 YSLEER. This CDR3 is 16 amino acids long. CDR3 nucleotide sequence: TGCGCCAGCAGCACACGACAGGGAAGAAGGGGAACTGAAGCTTTCTTT. This codes for CASSTRQGRRGTEAFF.

The V and J genes are TRBV12-3 or TRBV12-4 and TRBJ1-3; 7 positions match TRBD1. This CDR3 is built from 14 residues. The J segment lost 5 bases and the V segment lost 5 bases, leaving 6 bases of the junction unmatched. CDR3 region: CASSPGTVRNTIYF. In nucleotides, the CDR3 is TGTGCCAGCAGTCCTGGGACAGTCCGAAACACCATATATTTT.

This clonotype was seen a handful of times. CDR3 in amino acids: CASRVTGGQETQYF. CDR3 DNA: TGTGCCAGCAGAGTGACAGGGGGACAAGAGACCCAGTACTTC. This chain connects TRBV11-1 to TRBJ2-5; TRBD1 matches at 9 bases. V lost 6 bases and J lost 2; bases outside the gene matches: 4. Germline assignment: CDR1 SGHAT and CDR2 FQDESV (reference sequence). The CDR3 totals 14 residues.

The J gene is TRBJ2-7, the V gene TRBV11-2; a possible D gene is TRBD2 (8 bases). CDR3 length: 20 residues. The germline V and J ends were trimmed by 6 bases and 3 bases, with 33 bases remaining between them. CDR1 is SGHAT, CDR2 FQNNGV, per germline. CDR3 residues: CASSPPPGQRLAGGNYEQYF. CDR3 nucleotides: TGTGCCAGCAGTCCACCCCCGGGACAGCGACTTGCGGGAGGAAACTACGAGCAGTACTTC.

The J gene is TRBJ2-1, the V gene TRBV20-1; D unclear. The CDR3 length is 14 residues. V lost 2 bases and J 0 bases, leaving 8 bases between the germline ends. The germline V gene encodes CDR1 DFQATT and CDR2 SNEGSKA (reference sequence). This chain's CDR3 is CSARQISSYNEQFF. The DNA for the CDR3 is TGCAGTGCTAGACAGATTAGCTCCTACAATGAGCAGTTCTTC.

This chain links TRBV29-1 with TRBJ2-5; D ambiguous. Germline V gene sequence: CDR1 SQVTM, CDR2 ANQGSEA. V dropped 5 bases and J dropped 2 bases, with 18 bases sitting between them. CDR3 length: 15 residues. The CDR3 region is CSVILFGRLQETQYF. In DNA, the CDR3 is TGCAGCGTTATCCTCTTTGGGCGGCTTCAAGAGACCCAGTACTTC.

A few counts support this clonotype. The chain joins TRBV7-9 to TRBJ2-1; D gene unclear. This CDR3 has 15 amino acids. Germline V gene data show CDR1 as SEHNR and CDR2 as FQNEAQ (reference sequence). V was cut by 5 bases and J by 4 bases, with 15 bases left in between. CDR3: CASSTFPAFYNEQFF. The CDR3 region has the DNA TGTGCCAGCAGCACCTTCCCGGCGTTTTACAATGAGCAGTTCTTC.

This clonotype has only one observation. The chain couples TRBV18 to TRBJ2-1, with a weak D call TRBD1 (6 bases). Germline V lookup: CDR1 KGHSH, CDR2 LQKENI. Between the trimmed V and J ends, which lost 4 bases and 15 bases, there was a span of 13 bases. The CDR3 extends over 11 amino acids. CDR3 in amino acids: CASSLGQSRFF. CDR3 in DNA: TGTGCCAGCTCACTAGGACAGTCCAGGTTCTTC.

The V call is TRBV5-1, the J call TRBJ2-7, with TRBD1 as a possible D gene (8 bases). This CDR3 is 15 amino acids long. Trimming stripped 4 bases from V and 2 bases from J, with 16 bases between. Germline V gene data show CDR1 as SGHRS and CDR2 as YFSETQ. In nucleotides, the CDR3 is TGCGCCAGCAGCCAGGGGGCGGGAGCGACCTACGAGCAGTACTTC. As protein: CASSQGAGATYEQYF.

This clonotype was picked up a small number of times. CDR3 sequence reads: CSARGDSYEQYF. CDR3 nucleotide sequence: TGCAGTGCTAGAGGGGACTCCTACGAGCAGTACTTC. The gene calls are TRBV20-1 and TRBJ2-7; the D is unclear. This CDR3 spans 12 amino acids. In germline, CDR1 is DFQATT, CDR2 SNEGSKA (reference sequence). V lost 1 base, J lost 0 bases, and 4 bases lay in between.

V and J are TRBV6-1 and TRBJ2-3; 8 bases match TRBD2. Germline loops: CDR1 MNHNS, CDR2 SASEGT. This CDR3 is 12 amino acids long. The CDR3 loop is CVIAGSTDTQYF. The CDR3 region has the DNA TGTGTCATAGCGGGGAGCACAGATACGCAGTATTTT.

This clonotype was recorded many times. The chain is built from TRBV18 and TRBJ2-4; TRBD2 matches at 11 bases. The V gene's germline CDR1 is KGHSH and CDR2 LQKENI. V was pared by 2 bases and J by 4 bases, with 10 bases of the junction left unmatched. This CDR3 spans 18 amino acids. The DNA for the CDR3 is TGTGCCAGCTCACCATCCCCTAGCGGGGGGACTGTTAAAAACATTCAGTACTTC. Protein sequence: CASSPSPSGGTVKNIQYF.

This clonotype came up a few times. The V call is TRBV15, the J call TRBJ2-3; D not resolved. CDR1 LNHNV and CDR2 YYDKDF come from the germline V gene (reference sequence). Trimming removed 0 bases from V and 2 bases from J, with 9 bases in between. This CDR3 comprises 15 residues. Here the CDR3 reads CATSRDRPLTDTQYF. CDR3 nucleotides: TGTGCCACCAGCAGAGATAGGCCCCTCACAGATACGCAGTATTTT.

The chain couples TRBV12-3 or TRBV12-4 to TRBJ1-6, with D tentatively TRBD1 (5 bases). V was pared by 7 bases and J by 0 bases, with 10 bases between. CDR3 size: 15 residues. The CDR3 loop reads CASKDSSSYNSPLHF. In nucleotides, the CDR3 is TGTGCCAGCAAAGACAGTAGCTCCTATAATTCACCCCTCCACTTT.

This clonotype was counted ten times or more. This chain joins TRBV5-5 and TRBJ2-5; 9 nucleotides align to TRBD2. Looked up from germline, CDR1 is SGHKS and CDR2 is YYEKEE (reference sequence). The ends lost 3 bases at V and 4 bases at J; junction bases unmatched: 10. The CDR3 sequence is 16 residues long. DNA of the CDR3: TGTGCCAGCAGCTCACGTAGCGGGAGAGTCGGAGAGACCCAGTACTTC. It yields the protein CASSSRSGRVGETQYF. The full variable domain, rest sourced from reference TRBV5-5 and TRBJ2-5, is DAGVTQSPTHLIKTRGQQVTLRCSPISGHKSVSWYQQVLGQGPQFIFQYYEKEERGRGNFPDRFSARQFPNYSSELNVNALLLGDSALYLCASSSRSGRVGETQYFGPGTRLLVL.

The chain carries TRBV7-3 and TRBJ1-2; TRBD1 aligns across 8 bases. The CDR3 covers 16 residues. V lost 0 bases, J lost 0 bases, and 3 bases stayed unmatched. Germline values: CDR1 SGHTA, CDR2 FQGTGA. In DNA form, the CDR3 reads TGTGCCAGCAGCTTAACTGGACAGGGCTCTAACTATGGCTACACCTTC. This encodes CASSLTGQGSNYGYTF.

Of note for this clonotype: A much bigger clone sits one base away, suggesting this may be a read error. J is TRBJ2-1 and V is TRBV5-8, with a possible D match to TRBD1 (5 bases). Germline CDR1 SGHTS, CDR2 YDEGEE. V lost 7 bases and J 0 bases, leaving 5 bases between the germline ends. CDR3 length: 12 amino acids. CDR3 DNA sequence: TGTGCCAGCGGGGCCTCCTACAATGAGCAGTTCTTC. This sequence encodes CASGASYNEQFF.

This clonotype was seen a handful of times. The chain has TRBV7-9 and TRBJ2-1; 12 bases are shared with TRBD2. The trim removed 6 bases at V and 7 bases at J, leaving 7 bases unmatched. The CDR3 runs 15 residues. Per germline, CDR1 SEHNR and CDR2 FQNEAQ (reference sequence). CDR3 nucleotide sequence: TGTGCCAGCAGGGTCCTAGCGGGAGGGCCGAATGAGCAGTTCTTC. Protein sequence: CASRVLAGGPNEQFF.

The sample holds a few counts of this clonotype. The J gene is TRBJ2-5, the V gene TRBV29-1, with TRBD2 identical over 8 bases. This CDR3 region has 13 residues. Germline-derived CDR1 and CDR2 are SQVTM and ANQGSEA. The ends lost 6 bases at V and 3 bases at J; junction bases unmatched: 6. CDR3 nucleotide sequence: TGCAGCGTCATGGCGGGGGGCGAAGAGACCCAGTACTTC. Translated, it gives CSVMAGGEETQYF.

The chain uses TRBV10-3 and TRBJ1-6, with D unresolved. Looked up from germline, CDR1 is ENHRY and CDR2 is SYGVKD. The CDR3 is 15 residues long. V was trimmed by 3 bases and J by 5 bases, leaving 11 bases between them. The CDR3 nucleotides are TGTGCCATCAGTGAAGCGGATCTTCATAATTCACCCCTCCACTTT. Amino acids: CAISEADLHNSPLHF.

This clonotype was observed a handful of times. This rearrangement joins TRBV5-1 to TRBJ1-1; D is perhaps TRBD1 (5 bases). Trimming removed 5 bases at V and 6 bases at J, with 11 bases between. CDR3 length equals 12 residues. Germline-derived CDR1 and CDR2 are SGHRS and YFSETQ. CDR3 loop: CASRRGGAEAFF. CDR3 nucleotide sequence: TGCGCCAGCAGACGCGGGGGGGCTGAAGCTTTCTTT.

This clonotype was observed a few times. The J gene is TRBJ2-1, the V gene TRBV20-1, with 7 positions matching TRBD2. The V gene end was trimmed by 7 bases and the J gene end by 8 bases; junction bases not matched to a gene: 11. Germline loops: CDR1 DFQATT, CDR2 SNEGSKA (reference sequence). The CDR3 sequence is 13 residues long. The CDR3 DNA is TGCAGTGGGCGACTAGCCACCGGGGATGAGCAGTTCTTC. Its protein product is CSGRLATGDEQFF.

This clonotype was counted at least ten times. The CDR3 DNA reads TGTGCCAGCAGCCCAGGCAACGAGCAGTACTTC. Its translation is CASSPGNEQYF. The V gene is TRBV7-9, the J gene TRBJ2-7; D gene unclear. Germline CDR1 SEHNR, CDR2 FQNEAQ (reference sequence). CDR3 length: 11 residues. V lost 5 bases and J 5 bases, leaving 7 bases between the germline ends.

CDR3 in amino acids: CASSLFSLAGEETQYF. The DNA of the CDR3 is TGTGCCAGCAGTTTATTCTCCCTAGCGGGGGAGGAGACCCAGTACTTC. J is TRBJ2-5 and V is TRBV27; 10 bases are shared with TRBD2. The germline V gene encodes CDR1 MNHEY and CDR2 SMNVEV (reference sequence). Trimming cost V 1 base and J 5 bases; bases outside gene matches: 7. The CDR3 extends over 16 amino acids.

This clonotype showed up many times. The V and J genes are TRBV18 and TRBJ1-1, with D perhaps TRBD1 (6 bases). CDR1 and CDR2 (germline): KGHSH, LQKENI. Trimming left V 3 bases short and J 0 bases short, with 11 bases between. CDR3 size: 15 residues. The CDR3 here is CASSPRTELNTEAFF. The CDR3 DNA reads TGTGCCAGCTCACCGCGGACAGAGTTGAACACTGAAGCTTTCTTT.

The chain joins TRBV5-6 to TRBJ2-1; 13 nucleotides align to TRBD2. V lost 2 bases, J lost 6 bases, and 2 bases stayed unmatched. Germline loops: CDR1 SGHDT, CDR2 YYEEEE. The CDR3 has 15 residues. For the CDR3, the DNA is TGTGCCAGCAGCTTTACTAGCGGGAGGGGCAATGAGCAGTTCTTC. Amino acid sequence: CASSFTSGRGNEQFF.